This TCR beta chain was identified during a study of shared clonotypes between healthy human individuals. Study findings and constraints: Large sequencing depth failed to make sorted-subset sequencing complete, rarefaction showed.

Terminally differentiated effector memory CD45RA+ cells were excluded from the naive CD8 cells, which were CD45RO-negative and positively selected for CCR7. This clone was found once. Its antigen is not known. The CDR3 consists of 14 residues. The J segment lost 2 bases and the V segment lost 7 bases, leaving 8 bases of the junction unmatched. Germline CDR1 and CDR2: SEHNR and FQNEAQ (reference sequence). Libraries were prepared by immunoSEQ multiplex PCR; TCRdb keeps only in-frame clonotypes and omits some of them. In the table there are about 700,000 clones, 92% of which are singletons. Specimen: naive CD8+ T cells sorted from blood. V usage is TRBV7-9 and J usage is TRBJ2-7; 7 bases are a match to TRBD2. The sequence was obtained from a young man in good health. The CDR3 reads CASTDIGGTYEQYF. The CDR3 DNA reads as TGTGCCAGCACCGATATCGGGGGGACCTACGAGCAGTACTTC.